This T cell receptor (beta chain) derives from a study of T cell responses to AZD1222 COVID-19 vaccine. Concerning this clone: The antigen remains unidentified.

The CDR3 is 13 residues long. Germline assignment: CDR1 SGDLS and CDR2 YYNGEE. V gave up 3 bases and J gave up 6 bases, with 9 bases separating them. Assay: immunoSEQ multiplex PCR; the TCRdb copy retains only in-frame clones and omits some. This table holds fewer than 80,000 clones, more than 65% found once. Findings of the study overall: Baseline testing showed seropositivity in only a handful of AZD1222 recipients. Repertoires were collected only later (after the peak T cell response had occurred). Females made up more of the donors, who were largely white British, and clonal diversity may have come out too low.

The sequence was collected from an adult in good health. The chain couples TRBV9 to TRBJ2-2; unclear D gene. The material was peripheral blood, obtained on day 0 of MenACWY control vaccination. In DNA form, the CDR3 reads TGTGCCAGCAGCGCCCAGGTGGCCGGGGAGCTGTTTTTT. This gives the protein CASSAQVAGELFF.